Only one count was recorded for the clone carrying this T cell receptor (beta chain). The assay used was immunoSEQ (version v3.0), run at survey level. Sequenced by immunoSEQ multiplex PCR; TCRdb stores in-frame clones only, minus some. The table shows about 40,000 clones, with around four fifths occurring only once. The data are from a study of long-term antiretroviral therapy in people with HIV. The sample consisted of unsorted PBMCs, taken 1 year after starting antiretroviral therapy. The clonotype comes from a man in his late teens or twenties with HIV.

The CDR3 sequence: CASSLSGPKEPQHF. CDR3 sequence (DNA): TGTGCCAGCAGCTTGTCGGGTCCCAAAGAGCCCCAGCATTTT. The chain is built from TRBV5-6 and TRBJ1-5; D gene uncertain. The V gene's germline CDR1 is SGHDT and CDR2 YYEEEE. V lost 1 base, J lost 8 bases, and 13 bases lay in between. There are 14 residues in the CDR3.